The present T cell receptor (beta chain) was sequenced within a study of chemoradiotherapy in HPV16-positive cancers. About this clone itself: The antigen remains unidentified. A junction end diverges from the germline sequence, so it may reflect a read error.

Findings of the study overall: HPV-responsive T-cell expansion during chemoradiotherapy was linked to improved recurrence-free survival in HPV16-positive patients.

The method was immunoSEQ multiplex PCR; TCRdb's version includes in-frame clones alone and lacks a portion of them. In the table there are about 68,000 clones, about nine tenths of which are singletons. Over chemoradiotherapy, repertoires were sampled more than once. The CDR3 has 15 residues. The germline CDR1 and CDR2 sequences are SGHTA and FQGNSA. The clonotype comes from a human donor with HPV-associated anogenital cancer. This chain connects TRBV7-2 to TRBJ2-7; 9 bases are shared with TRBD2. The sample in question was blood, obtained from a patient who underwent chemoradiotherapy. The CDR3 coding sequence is TGTGCCAACAGCCATACTAGCGGGCTTATCTACGAGCAGTACTTC. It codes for CANSHTSGLIYEQYF.